The source of this T cell receptor beta chain is a study of blood T cell repertoires in COVID-19. The CDR3 is 15 residues long. Germline-derived CDR1 and CDR2 are SNHLY and FYNNEI. With 10 bases removed from V and 6 bases from J, the gap between germline ends came to 24 bases. Original processing methods: Estimates of nucleated cell counts were drawn from the amplification of reference gene primers. Using immunoSEQ multiplex PCR, the repertoire was profiled, and TCRdb retains in-frame clones only, with some absent. The V and J calls and the clone size are those of that table, but D and trimming were determined from the DNA. The sample shows tens of thousands of clones, roughly 87% of them seen only once.

Sequencing used peripheral blood. The clonotype was recovered from a man between 60 and 75 years old with acute or convalescent COVID-19. The chain recombines TRBV2 with TRBJ1-2, with a weak D call TRBD1 (6 bases). The CDR3 here is CAIHPDRNSSHGYTF. DNA of the CDR3: TGTGCCATCCATCCCGACAGGAACTCCTCTCATGGCTACACCTTC.